The rows below give T cell receptor beta chains drawn from one sample of a study of T cell changes during pregnancy in multiple sclerosis. Here immunoSEQ multiplex PCR was the method, and the copy in TCRdb shows in-frame clones only, minus some. The repertoire holds approximately 50,000 clones, with about 90% as singletons. Sequenced here: CD4+ T cells from peripheral blood mononuclear cells, sampled after pregnancy. The receptors derive from a female donor with multiple sclerosis, enrolled in a pregnancy study. The CDR3 runs from the conserved cysteine through the conserved F or W. A D gene is named only where the DNA matches it firmly.

V gene	D gene	J gene	CDR3 protein	CDR3 DNA
TRBV20-1	-	TRBJ2-5	CMPGGQTQYF	TGCATGCCAGGGGGGCAGACCCAGTACTTC
TRBV7-2	TRBD2	TRBJ2-1	CASSVSGMSLNEQFF	TGTGCCAGCAGCGTTAGCGGGATGTCGCTCAATGAGCAGTTCTTC
TRBV19	-	TRBJ1-3	CASTWDTISGNTIYF	TGTGCCAGTACCTGGGACACCATCTCTGGAAACACCATATATTTT
TRBV18	TRBD2	TRBJ2-7	CASSPLRLAGPYEQYF	TGTGCCAGCTCACCACTGCGACTAGCGGGTCCTTACGAGCAGTACTTC
TRBV12-5	-	TRBJ1-1	CASGSLTEAFF	TGTGCTAGTGGTTCCCTCACTGAAGCTTTCTTT
TRBV28	-	TRBJ1-2	CASRSTGTLYGYTF	TGTGCCAGCAGGTCCACAGGGACCCTCTATGGCTACACCTTC
TRBV7-3	TRBD1	TRBJ1-1	CASSHTGTGGRNAFF	TGTGCCAGCAGCCATACCGGGACAGGGGGGAGAAACGCTTTCTTT
TRBV27	TRBD1	TRBJ1-2	CASSSTRTGPNGYTF	TGTGCCAGCAGTTCCACCCGGACAGGGCCGAATGGCTACACCTTC
TRBV4-2	-	TRBJ2-5	CASSQGVQRETQYF	TGTGCCAGCAGCCAAGGGGTGCAGAGGGAGACCCAGTACTTC
TRBV9	TRBD2	TRBJ2-2	CASSAGLAGVRTGELFF	TGTGCCAGCAGCGCCGGACTAGCGGGAGTACGGACCGGGGAGCTGTTTTTT